This T cell receptor beta chain was profiled in a study of PD-L1 blockade in urothelial cancer (dated by TCRdb to about 2017). Context from the whole study: Every patient began therapy at some point between 2013 and 2015 and was given atezolizumab 1,200 mg intravenously every 3 weeks. About nine tenths of the roughly 29 patients were identified as males with urothelial cancer of bladder origin, and a prior smoking history was reported by 18 of 29 patients. An ECOG performance status of 0 or 1 was recorded for the patients, and 0 to 3 prior chemotherapy regimens had been received by the patients. Blood samples were analyzed 3 weeks after the start of treatment (second dose) and 6 weeks after the start of treatment. A median of about 150,000 T cells and some 90,000 unique TCRs was obtained from blood samples, and a median clonality of around 0.072 was observed. Somatic, immune and clinical correlates of response to PD-L1 blockade with atezolizumab in urothelial cancer were the focus of an exploratory multi-omic analysis. Pretreatment tumor samples, along with matched peripheral blood collected serially before and after atezolizumab treatment, underwent TCR sequencing. Durable clinical benefit meant progression-free survival longer than 6 months, and TCR features were also tested against progression-free and overall survival. Whole exome sequencing and RNA sequencing of pretreatment tumors were performed alongside TCR sequencing in the same patients. Nine patients achieved durable clinical benefit and fewer than 25 did not. Approximately 30 patients had pretreatment blood TCR-seq, some 25 had at least one posttreatment blood collection, and some 25 had tumor TCR-seq. Overall study results and their limits: A pretreatment peripheral blood TCR clonality below the median was linked to improved progression-free and overall survival. Patients with durable benefit showed greater expansion of tumor-associated TCR clones in peripheral blood 3 weeks after starting treatment (n = 22, p = 0.022). Because of the small sample size (n ≈ 29) and the many exploratory analyses performed, the results are intended to be regarded as hypothesis-generating.

Per the publication, the time point label means: pretreatment peripheral blood. The cohort comprised 25 to 35 patients with locally advanced or metastatic urothelial carcinoma treated at Memorial Sloan Kettering on a trial protocol. Peripheral blood mononuclear cells were collected pretreatment and during treatment, with between 1 and 8 total time points per patient. The Qiagen DNeasy Blood extraction kit was used to purify genomic DNA from total PBMCs and tumor samples. PBMCs were collected pretreatment and during treatment, and were isolated and stored as previously described. About this clone itself: Its recognized antigen is unknown. No much larger clone is present one base from it, and per-base qualities are unavailable.

V lost 1 base and J lost 2 bases; the stretch between them is 9 bases long. From a lookup of the germline V gene, CDR1 and CDR2 are SGHTA and FQGNSA. From the cysteine through the phenylalanine, the CDR3 covers 15 amino acids. Just CDR3 DNA is preserved here, 45 bases in frame from base 1. Synthetic TCR analog templates were spiked into each PCR to estimate absolute template abundance from read counts. The immunoSEQ assay was used to amplify TCRbeta CDR3 regions from genomic DNA with bias-controlled V and J gene primers. Sequencing of rearranged TCRbeta segments was performed at approximately 20X coverage. On the study's bioinformatics: Clustering was used to correct sequencing errors, and CDR3s were annotated against IMGT to assign V, D and J genes. Only productive TCRbeta rearrangements were used in downstream analyses, excluding out-of-frame or stop-codon sequences. Clonality was computed as one minus Shannon entropy normalized by the log of the number of unique productive sequences. Clones differing between time points or between blood and tumor were identified using Fisher's exact test with Benjamini-Hochberg correction, with an adjusted p below 0.01 applied as the threshold. TCRdb's version of the immuneACCESS table is confined to in-frame rearrangements and falls short of the full clone set. An unresolved V gene accounts for under half of the shortfall where checked; the remainder is of unknown origin. V, J and clone size were drawn from that table, and D and trimming were deduced from the DNA. The sample table records about 52,000 clones; about four fifths of these occur just once. 1% to 1.5% of the sample is in the top ten clones.

This clonotype was obtained from a man aged 50 to 59 with urothelial cancer. Material: PBMCs, obtained around atezolizumab (anti-PD-L1) treatment. The V gene is TRBV7-2 and the J gene is TRBJ2-1; TRBD2 might be the D gene, on 5 matching bases. The sequenced DNA: TGTGCCAGCAGCTTAGGAGCGGAGGCCTACAATGAGCAGTTCTTC. Its protein reads: CASSLGAEAYNEQFF.